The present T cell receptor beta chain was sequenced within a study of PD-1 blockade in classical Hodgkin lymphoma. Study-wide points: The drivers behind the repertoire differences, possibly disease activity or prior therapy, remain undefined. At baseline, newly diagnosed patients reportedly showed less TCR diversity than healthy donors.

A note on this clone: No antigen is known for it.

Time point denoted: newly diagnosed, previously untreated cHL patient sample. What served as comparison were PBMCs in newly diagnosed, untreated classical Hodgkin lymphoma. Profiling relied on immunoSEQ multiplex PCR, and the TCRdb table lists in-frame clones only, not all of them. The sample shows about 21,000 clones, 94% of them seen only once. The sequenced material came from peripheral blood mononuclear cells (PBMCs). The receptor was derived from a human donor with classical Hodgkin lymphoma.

CDR3 DNA sequence: TGTGCCAGTGGAAAGCGGGGGGGAGATACGCAGTATTTT. Amino acid sequence: CASGKRGGDTQYF. The chain recombines TRBV19 with TRBJ2-3; 10 bases match TRBD2. The V segment lost 8 bases and the J segment 5 bases; nucleotides outside the gene matches: 4. The CDR3 covers 13 residues. Looked up from germline, CDR1 is LNHDA and CDR2 is SQIVND (reference sequence). Complete variable domain (other parts from reference TRBV19 and TRBJ2-3): DGGITQSPKYLFRKEGQNVTLSCEQNLNHDAMYWYRQDPGQGLRLIYYSQIVNDFQKGDIAEGYSVSREKKESFPLTVTSAQKNPTAFYLCASGKRGGDTQYFGPGTRLTVL.